This is a list of T cell receptor beta chains from one sample in a study of blood T cell repertoires in COVID-19. Clones were read by immunoSEQ multiplex PCR, and TCRdb kept only the in-frame ones, dropping some. The table lists about 96,000 clones, around nine tenths of them singletons. Sequenced: peripheral blood. Every receptor here comes from a human donor with COVID-19, enrolled during active disease. The donor label of this sample is uncertain. Each CDR3 is given without its conserved first and last residue. Fields, in order: V gene, J gene, CDR3 protein.

V: TRBV28; J: TRBJ2-2; CDR3: ASSRRDGRDTGELF
V: TRBV4-1; J: TRBJ2-1; CDR3: ASSQVVGGTSRYNEQF
V: TRBV19; J: TRBJ2-3; CDR3: ASSARDRGGTDTQY
V: TRBV2; J: TRBJ1-2; CDR3: ASSDNYINYGYT
V: TRBV7-9; J: TRBJ1-1; CDR3: ASSFGDTEAF
V: TRBV6-1; J: TRBJ2-5; CDR3: ASSAGLAGGSQETQY
V: TRBV6-5; J: TRBJ2-3; CDR3: ASNAWGADTQY
V: TRBV19; J: TRBJ2-2; CDR3: ASSTWTSGAGELF
V: TRBV27; J: TRBJ2-3; CDR3: ASSLWGERTDTQY
V: TRBV10-3; J: TRBJ1-1; CDR3: ATTTFMNTEAF
V: TRBV6-1; J: TRBJ2-7; CDR3: ASSDWNRGYEQY
V: TRBV6-5; J: TRBJ2-5; CDR3: ASRLGLGGETQY
V: TRBV27; J: TRBJ2-1; CDR3: ASSWQGSYNEQF
V: TRBV6-5; J: TRBJ2-5; CDR3: ASSLGQGAGETQY
V: TRBV24-1; J: TRBJ1-2; CDR3: ATSGTGGDAGYT
V: TRBV29-1; J: TRBJ1-1; CDR3: SVEGGGLNTEAF
V: TRBV2; J: TRBJ2-7; CDR3: ASSGSSISYEQY